These 20 T cell receptor beta chains were sequenced from one sample in a study of blood T cell repertoires in COVID-19. Clones were sequenced by immunoSEQ multiplex PCR, and TCRdb holds only the in-frame ones, with some missing. Of about 240,000 clones listed, more than 75% are singletons. Sample: peripheral blood. The receptor set was obtained from an older woman with active or convalescent COVID-19.

The gene calls are TRBV27 and TRBJ1-2, with 9 bases matching TRBD1. Germline-derived CDR1 and CDR2 are MNHEY and SMNVEV (reference sequence). The V segment lost 4 bases and the J segment 1 base; nucleotides outside the gene matches: 7. CDR3 size: 16 residues. The chain's CDR3 is CASSSRQGGFNYGYTF. The CDR3 nucleotides are TGTGCCAGCAGTTCCCGACAGGGGGGGTTTAACTATGGCTACACCTTC.

This clone occurred once. V gene TRBV7-3 combines with J gene TRBJ1-2, with 9 bases fitting TRBD1. The CDR3 length is 13 residues. Germline V gene data show CDR1 as SGHTA and CDR2 as FQGTGA. The J segment lost 8 bases and the V segment lost 5 bases, leaving 6 bases of the junction unmatched. CDR3 region: CASSPRTGEGYTF. For the CDR3, the DNA is TGTGCCAGCAGCCCCCGGACAGGGGAAGGCTACACCTTC.

V and J are TRBV5-4 and TRBJ2-5; 9 positions match TRBD1. Germline V gene lookup returns CDR1 SGHNT and CDR2 YYREEE (reference sequence). This CDR3 comprises 14 residues. The trim removed 5 bases at V and 5 bases at J, leaving 7 bases unmatched. The CDR3 bases are TGTGCCAGCAGTGCCGGGACAGGGTCGGAGACCCAGTACTTC. Amino acid sequence: CASSAGTGSETQYF.

This clone was detected once. V gene TRBV9 combines with J gene TRBJ1-6; D is possibly TRBD1 (5 bases). With 0 bases removed from V and 10 bases from J, the gap between germline ends came to 14 bases. This CDR3 spans 15 amino acids. The germline V gene encodes CDR1 SGDLS and CDR2 YYNGEE. CDR3 residues: CASSVAPTELSPLHF. The CDR3 coding sequence is TGTGCCAGCAGCGTAGCTCCGACAGAGTTATCACCCCTCCACTTT.

The CDR3 here is CASSPPAQGGGYGYTF. CDR3 DNA sequence: TGTGCCAGCAGCCCCCCGGCTCAGGGCGGCGGCTATGGCTACACCTTC. The chain links TRBV7-6 to TRBJ1-2, with D maybe TRBD1 (5 bases). CDR1 and CDR2 from the germline V gene are SGHVS and FNYEAQ. Trimming stripped 5 bases from V and 4 bases from J, with 20 bases between. CDR3 size: 16 residues.

The V and J genes are TRBV9 and TRBJ1-3; tentative D call: TRBD1 (6 bases). Trimming shortened V by 3 bases and J by 4 bases, and 17 bases separated the two germline ends. This CDR3 region has 16 residues. The germline gives CDR1 SGDLS, CDR2 YYNGEE. The CDR3: CASSEPQGKYGNTIYF. The CDR3 nucleotides are TGTGCCAGCAGCGAACCTCAGGGGAAGTACGGAAACACCATATATTTT. The full variable domain, its missing parts supplied by reference TRBV9 and TRBJ1-3, is DSGVTQTPKHLITATGQRVTLRCSPRSGDLSVYWYQQSLDQGLQFLIQYYNGEERAKGNILERFSAQQFPDLHSELNLSSLELGDSALYFCASSEPQGKYGNTIYFGEGSWLTVV.

The rearrangement joins TRBV18 to TRBJ1-2; 10 bases match TRBD1. Per germline, CDR1 KGHSH and CDR2 LQKENI. The CDR3 is 15 residues long. The V and J ends lost 6 bases and 3 bases, in that order; junction bases with no gene match: 7. The CDR3: CASSEGQGTYYGYTF. The CDR3 nucleotides are TGTGCCAGCTCGGAGGGACAGGGGACCTACTATGGCTACACCTTC.

The chain links TRBV7-9 to TRBJ1-3; D gene unclear. The CDR3 has 18 amino acids. V lost 2 bases and J 4 bases, leaving 21 bases between the germline ends. Germline CDR1 is SEHNR and CDR2 is FQNEAQ (reference sequence). In DNA form, the CDR3 reads TGTGCCAGCAGCTTACCTAGTCAGCCCTCTCACCCAGGAAACACCATATATTTT. Protein: CASSLPSQPSHPGNTIYF.

The chain combines TRBV11-2 with TRBJ2-7; 12 positions agree with TRBD2. This CDR3 contains 14 residues. Germline trimming cut 2 bases from V and 7 bases from J; bases unmatched to any gene: 3. From germline, CDR1 is SGHAT and CDR2 FQNNGV. The CDR3 nucleotides are TGTGCCAGCAGCTTACTAGCGGGGGGGCTAGAGCAGTACTTC. Translation gives CASSLLAGGLEQYF.

This clone counts as medium-sized. The gene calls are TRBV19 and TRBJ2-1; 8 bases match TRBD1. The length of the CDR3 is 15 residues. After removal of 7 bases from V and 8 bases from J, the junction contained 13 bases not matched to a gene. CDR1 and CDR2 (germline): LNHDA, SQIVND (reference sequence). The CDR3 reads CASTPERAGGDEQFF. The CDR3 DNA reads TGTGCCAGTACCCCAGAACGGGCAGGGGGCGATGAGCAGTTCTTC.

The J gene is TRBJ1-5, the V gene TRBV18; 7 nucleotides agree with TRBD1. The V segment lost 2 bases and the J segment 7 bases; nucleotides outside the gene matches: 8. CDR1 is KGHSH, CDR2 LQKENI, per germline. The CDR3 loop spans 15 amino acids. The CDR3 spells CASSPDGTAGQPQHF. Written as DNA, the CDR3 is TGTGCCAGCTCACCAGACGGGACAGCAGGCCAGCCCCAGCATTTT.

The V and J genes are TRBV30 and TRBJ1-5; D unclear. Per the germline V gene, CDR1 is GTSNPN and CDR2 is SVGIG (reference sequence). The CDR3 is 14 residues long. V was cut by 2 bases and J by 6 bases, with 14 bases left in between. CDR3 in amino acids: CAWSPLVEAQPQHF. CDR3 nucleotides: TGTGCCTGGAGTCCGCTTGTTGAGGCTCAGCCCCAGCATTTT.

Notes on this clone: The germline gene is not matched at one end of the junction; a read error may be the cause. The chain joins TRBV7-3 to TRBJ2-1, with 7 positions matching TRBD2. Germline CDR1 SGHTA, CDR2 FQGTGA. This CDR3 has 14 amino acids. The CDR3 bases are TGTGTCAGCAGCTCACCGAGCGGGAACAATGAGCAGTTCTTC. Its translation: CVSSSPSGNNEQFF.

The chain carries TRBV19 and TRBJ1-1, with TRBD1 matching 7 bases. This CDR3 region has 17 residues. In germline, CDR1 is LNHDA, CDR2 SQIVND (reference sequence). V shed 5 bases and J 4 bases; nucleotides not matched to a gene: 16. The CDR3 sequence is CASSSDRAGISVTEAFF. The CDR3 DNA follows: TGTGCCAGTAGTTCAGACAGGGCGGGTATTAGTGTCACTGAAGCTTTCTTT.

CDR3 loop: CASSQGAGLEKLFF. CDR3 bases: TGTGCCAGCAGCCAAGGAGCGGGTTTGGAAAAACTGTTTTTT. The gene calls are TRBV3-1 (or the pseudogene TRBV3-2) and TRBJ1-4; D uncertain. The CDR3 is made up of 14 amino acids. V was pared by 1 base and J by 8 bases, with 11 bases between. The V gene's germline CDR1 is LGHDT and CDR2 YNNKEL (reference sequence).

The chain uses TRBV7-8 and TRBJ2-3, with D perhaps matching TRBD2 (6 bases). Germline V CDR1 and CDR2: SGHVS, FQNEAQ. Trimming removed 3 bases at V and 2 bases at J, with 15 bases between. This CDR3 is 16 amino acids long. Here the CDR3 reads CASSFRGGANTDTQYF. For the CDR3, the DNA is TGTGCCAGCAGCTTTCGGGGCGGGGCGAACACAGATACGCAGTATTTT.

In this sample, this clone turned up a few times. The V and J genes are TRBV27 and TRBJ1-1; D gene ambiguous. Germline CDR1 reads MNHEY; CDR2 reads SMNVEV (reference sequence). The CDR3 is made up of 14 amino acids. V shed 6 bases and J shed 1 base, with 12 bases lying between them. This CDR3 reads CASSAGLKNTEAFF. The CDR3, as DNA: TGTGCCAGCAGCGCGGGTTTAAAGAACACTGAAGCTTTCTTT.

This chain connects TRBV5-5 to TRBJ2-5; perhaps TRBD2 as D (6 bases). The CDR3 spans 16 residues. CDR1 and CDR2 (germline): SGHKS, YYEKEE (reference sequence). Trimming pared 3 bases from V and 2 bases from J, leaving 17 bases between. CDR3 nucleotide sequence: TGTGCCAGCAGCTGGCGGAGGGCTGGGGGTCAAGAGACCCAGTACTTC. Translation: CASSWRRAGGQETQYF.

The chain carries TRBV7-9 and TRBJ1-4, with a weak D call TRBD1 (6 bases). The germline V gene encodes CDR1 SEHNR and CDR2 FQNEAQ (reference sequence). The ends were cut back, 1 base at V and 5 bases at J, with 14 bases in the middle. The CDR3 has 16 residues. The CDR3 loop reads CASSLGGPGENEKLFF. DNA for the CDR3: TGTGCCAGCAGCTTAGGGGGTCCAGGGGAAAATGAAAAACTGTTTTTT.

This clone was found once. The chain is built from TRBV5-4 and TRBJ1-2; the D gene is possibly TRBD1 (5 bases). With 4 bases removed from V and 0 bases from J, the gap between germline ends came to 13 bases. Per germline, CDR1 SGHNT and CDR2 YYREEE (reference sequence). This CDR3 spans 15 amino acids. The DNA of the CDR3 is TGTGCCAGCAGCCTCCTAACGGGGGCTAACTATGGCTACACCTTC. Protein: CASSLLTGANYGYTF.